What follows are 26 T cell receptor beta chains derived from one specimen sequenced in a study of shared clonotypes between healthy human individuals (dated by TCRdb to about 2020). CD8 naive samples were obtained by positive selection for CCR7 among CD45RO-negative cells, yielding a CD45RA+CCR7+ population from which TemRA cells were excluded. Library preparation was by the immunoSEQ multiplex PCR assay. The table comes from immuneACCESS by way of TCRdb, which keeps in-frame sequences with V and J called. Part of the clones is missing from these tables; in studies checked, under half for an unresolved V gene and the rest for unknown reasons. Recorded for this sample are roughly 2,000,000 clones; roughly 94% of them occurred a single time. Of the sample, more than 0.9% falls within the top ten clones. What was sequenced was naive CD8+ T cells sorted from blood. The cell subset or site label of this sample denotes: CD45RA+CCR7+. All receptors derive from a man aged 18 to 30 in good health.

The rearrangement uses TRBV9 and TRBJ1-2; D uncertain. Trimming stripped 0 bases from V and 5 bases from J, with 20 bases between. Germline assignment: CDR1 SGDLS and CDR2 YYNGEE. CDR3 length: 17 amino acids. The DNA of the CDR3 is TGTGCCAGCAGCGTAGAAAGTTCCCCGGCTCTCGTATATGGCTACACCTTC. The encoded protein is CASSVESSPALVYGYTF.

The chain couples TRBV6-5 to TRBJ2-7, with D perhaps TRBD1 (6 bases). The V end lost 2 bases, the J end lost 0 bases, and 11 bases lay between the germline ends. Germline loops: CDR1 MNHEY, CDR2 SVGAGI. The CDR3 loop spans 15 amino acids. Here the CDR3 reads CASSYGTPISYEQYF. The CDR3 bases are TGTGCCAGCAGTTACGGGACACCTATCTCCTACGAGCAGTACTTC.

In its sample, this clone was seen once. The CDR3 nucleotides read TGTGCCAGCAGCCACCTGTCCAGGGGGCAGAGTGAGCAGTTCTTC. Amino acids: CASSHLSRGQSEQFF. V is TRBV13 and J is TRBJ2-1; 8 bases line up with TRBD1. This CDR3 comprises 15 residues. The junction had 12 bases not matched to a gene; V was cut back by 5 bases and J by 9 bases. The germline V gene encodes CDR1 PRHDT and CDR2 FYEKMQ (reference sequence). Variable domain in full (rest from reference TRBV13 and TRBJ2-1): AAGVIQSPRHLIKEKRETATLKCYPIPRHDTVYWYQQGPGQDPQFLISFYEKMQSDKGSIPDRFSAQQFSDYHSELNMSSLELGDSALYFCASSHLSRGQSEQFFGPGTRLTVL.

The chain recombines TRBV7-8 with TRBJ2-3; TRBD1 aligns across 7 bases. The CDR3 has 16 residues. Germline CDR1 reads SGHVS; CDR2 reads FQNEAQ. V gave up 4 bases and J gave up 1 base; unmatched junction bases: 8. CDR3 residues: CASSSLTGDGTDTQYF. DNA for the CDR3: TGTGCCAGCAGCTCACTAACAGGGGACGGCACAGATACGCAGTATTTT.

The V and J genes are TRBV6-5 and TRBJ2-5; 7 positions agree with TRBD1. Germline V gene lookup returns CDR1 MNHEY and CDR2 SVGAGI. V shed 4 bases, J shed 5 bases, and the junction held 10 bases outside the gene matches. The CDR3 contains 15 residues. CDR3 amino acids: CASSSTTGIRETQYF. DNA for the CDR3: TGTGCCAGCAGTTCCACGACAGGGATAAGGGAGACCCAGTACTTC.

For the CDR3, the DNA is TGTGCCAGCAGCTCAGGACAGGGATATCAGCCCCAGCATTTT. Its protein is CASSSGQGYQPQHF. The chain is built from TRBV5-6 and TRBJ1-5; 8 bases align to TRBD1. This CDR3 contains 14 residues. The junction had 4 bases not matched to a gene; V was cut back by 3 bases and J by 5 bases. The germline gives CDR1 SGHDT, CDR2 YYEEEE.

In regard to this clone: This CDR3 is also generated by other DNA sequences in the sample. The chain is built from TRBV6-5 and TRBJ2-7; 8 nucleotides align to TRBD2. CDR3 length: 14 residues. V shed 2 bases, J shed 4 bases, and the junction held 4 bases outside the gene matches. The germline CDR1 and CDR2 sequences are MNHEY and SVGAGI. Written as DNA, the CDR3 is TGTGCCAGCAGTTACCGACTAGCGACTTACGAGCAGTACTTC. Protein sequence: CASSYRLATYEQYF.

As to this clone: Other DNA sequences in this sample translate to the same CDR3. The V and J genes are TRBV19 and TRBJ2-7; 7 bases map to TRBD1. Germline assignment: CDR1 LNHDA and CDR2 SQIVND (reference sequence). This CDR3 region has 14 residues. J was trimmed by 2 bases and V by 2 bases; bases with no gene match: 3. CDR3 nucleotides: TGTGCCAGTAGTATAAGGGACAGCACCTACGAGCAGTACTTC. Its protein product is CASSIRDSTYEQYF. The variable domain in full, completed from reference TRBV19 and TRBJ2-7, reads DGGITQSPKYLFRKEGQNVTLSCEQNLNHDAMYWYRQDPGQGLRLIYYSQIVNDFQKGDIAEGYSVSREKKESFPLTVTSAQKNPTAFYLCASSIRDSTYEQYFGPGTRLTVT.

J is TRBJ2-4 and V is TRBV6-5, with 9 bases fitting TRBD1. The V gene's germline CDR1 is MNHEY and CDR2 SVGAGI. V shed 6 bases, J shed 6 bases, and the junction held 3 bases outside the gene matches. There are 13 residues in the CDR3. This CDR3 is CASSPDRGNIQYF. CDR3 nucleotides: TGTGCCAGCAGCCCGGACAGGGGAAACATTCAGTACTTC.

The chain carries TRBV28 and TRBJ1-5, with 12 positions matching TRBD1. The CDR3 sequence is 16 residues long. The J segment lost 6 bases and the V segment lost 5 bases, leaving 8 bases of the junction unmatched. In germline, CDR1 is MDHEN, CDR2 SYDVKM. The CDR3 DNA reads as TGTGCCAGCAGTCTGCCGGGACAGGGGGCGCGTCAGCCCCAGCATTTT. Protein product: CASSLPGQGARQPQHF.

This rearrangement joins TRBV10-2 to TRBJ1-2; D remains unclear. Germline CDR1 and CDR2: WSHSY and SAAADI. CDR3 length equals 14 residues. The V gene lost 0 bases and the J gene lost 3 bases, with 8 bases spanning the gap. The CDR3 bases are TGCGCCAGCAGTGAGTCCAGAGAGTACTATGGCTACACCTTC. This sequence encodes CASSESREYYGYTF.

The gene calls are TRBV11-3 and TRBJ2-2, with TRBD2 identical over 10 bases. There are 14 residues in the CDR3. V lost 4 bases, J lost 7 bases, and 3 bases stayed unmatched. Germline CDR1 SGHNT, CDR2 YENEEA. CDR3 sequence (DNA): TGTGCCAGCAGCTCGGGACTAGCGAGCGGGGAGCTGTTTTTT. Translated: CASSSGLASGELFF. Full variable domain (outside the CDR3, taken from reference TRBV11-3 and TRBJ2-2): EAGVVQSPRYKIIEKKQPVAFWCNPISGHNTLYWYLQNLGQGPELLIRYENEEAVDDSQLPKDRFSAERLKGVDSTLKIQPAELGDSAVYLCASSSGLASGELFFGEGSRLTVL.

In nucleotides, the CDR3 is TGTGCCAGTAACTCAGTTGTCTATGGGACCCAGTACTTC. Amino acid sequence: CASNSVVYGTQYF. The chain is built from TRBV6-5 and TRBJ2-5; D unresolved. CDR1 and CDR2 from the germline V gene are MNHEY and SVGAGI. The CDR3 is 13 amino acids. The ends were cut back, 9 bases at V and 7 bases at J, with 18 bases in the middle.

The chain combines TRBV27 with TRBJ2-3; TRBD2 agrees at 9 bases. This CDR3 region has 16 residues. Germline V gene sequence: CDR1 MNHEY, CDR2 SMNVEV (reference sequence). The V and J ends lost 2 bases and 3 bases, in that order; junction bases with no gene match: 6. The CDR3 region is CASSLVAGGQTDTQYF. CDR3 in DNA: TGTGCCAGCAGTTTAGTGGCGGGGGGGCAGACAGATACGCAGTATTTT.

This sequence joins TRBV15 and TRBJ2-7; D possibly corresponds to TRBD2 (7 bases). The CDR3 loop spans 14 amino acids. Germline CDR1 reads LNHNV; CDR2 reads YYDKDF (reference sequence). V was pared by 3 bases and J by 4 bases, with 13 bases between. CDR3 loop: CATSRGGTLYEQYF. Here the CDR3 DNA reads TGTGCCACCAGCAGGGGGGGGACACTTTACGAGCAGTACTTC. Variable domain in full (rest from reference TRBV15 and TRBJ2-7): DAMVIQNPRYQVTQFGKPVTLSCSQTLNHNVMYWYQQKSSQAPKLLFHYYDKDFNNEADTPDNFQSRRPNTSFCFLDIRSPGLGDTAMYLCATSRGGTLYEQYFGPGTRLTVT.

About this clone itself: A read error may account for a junction end that differs from germline. The gene calls are TRBV5-4 and TRBJ2-5, with 8 bases lining up with TRBD1. This CDR3 comprises 14 residues. Looked up from germline, CDR1 is SGHNT and CDR2 is YYREEE (reference sequence). The CDR3 DNA sequence: TGTGCCAGCAGTTTGGACAGGGCCCAAGAGACCCAGTACTTC. Residues: CASSLDRAQETQYF.

The rearrangement links TRBV29-1 to TRBJ2-1, with 7 nucleotides matching TRBD2. The V gene's germline CDR1 is SQVTM and CDR2 ANQGSEA. The V and J ends lost 3 bases and 3 bases, in that order; junction bases with no gene match: 5. CDR3 length: 14 amino acids. CDR3 DNA: TGCAGCGTTGAGGCCCTAGCGGACTACAATGAGCAGTTCTTC. Protein product: CSVEALADYNEQFF.

The chain employs TRBV5-5 and TRBJ2-7; no clear D gene. The V gene's germline CDR1 is SGHKS and CDR2 YYEKEE (reference sequence). The CDR3 length is 13 residues. Trimming took 2 bases from V and 6 from J, leaving 12 bases between them. The CDR3 region is CASSLWGSLEQYF. The CDR3, as DNA: TGTGCCAGCAGCTTATGGGGAAGCCTCGAGCAGTACTTC.

This clone was picked up one time. This chain uses TRBV14 with TRBJ2-7, with D unclear. Germline-derived CDR1 and CDR2 are SGHDN and FVKESK. Trimming shortened V by 3 bases and J by 5 bases, and 5 bases separated the two germline ends. The CDR3 covers 11 residues. CDR3 loop: CASSHLNEQYF. The CDR3 DNA is TGTGCCAGCAGCCATCTTAACGAGCAGTACTTC.

The J gene is TRBJ2-1, the V gene TRBV5-4, with TRBD2 identical over 14 bases. Per the germline V gene, CDR1 is SGHNT and CDR2 is YYREEE (reference sequence). J was trimmed by 7 bases and V by 3 bases; bases with no gene match: 6. This CDR3 spans 16 amino acids. CDR3 amino acids: CASSSTSGRAGNEQFF. CDR3 DNA sequence: TGTGCCAGCAGCTCGACTAGCGGGAGGGCCGGTAATGAGCAGTTCTTC.

The V call is TRBV5-6, the J call TRBJ2-5, with no clear D. The CDR3 has 15 residues. V shed 3 bases and J shed 3 bases, with 15 bases lying between them. The V gene's germline CDR1 is SGHDT and CDR2 YYEEEE. As DNA, the CDR3 is TGTGCCAGCAGCTACTTTAAGGCAGAGGAAGAGACCCAGTACTTC. It encodes CASSYFKAEEETQYF.

This clone showed up just once. This chain connects TRBV7-6 to TRBJ2-7; D call uncertain. CDR1 and CDR2 (germline): SGHVS, FNYEAQ. This CDR3 is 13 amino acids long. V was clipped by 5 bases and J by 4 bases, with 12 bases between them. The DNA for the CDR3 is TGTGCCAGCAGCCCGACCCAAGGATACGAGCAGTACTTC. It encodes CASSPTQGYEQYF.

The CDR3 nucleotides are TGTGCCAGCAGCGGGGGGACTAGCGGGAGCACAGATACGCAGTATTTT. It codes for CASSGGTSGSTDTQYF. The chain couples TRBV5-6 to TRBJ2-3; 12 bases fit TRBD2. V was pared by 4 bases and J by 0 bases, with 3 bases of the junction left unmatched. CDR3 length: 16 residues. Germline values: CDR1 SGHDT, CDR2 YYEEEE.

The J gene is TRBJ2-1, the V gene TRBV19; weak D call: TRBD1 (6 bases). V was cut by 8 bases and J by 7 bases, with 18 bases left in between. CDR3 length: 14 residues. Germline CDR1 reads LNHDA; CDR2 reads SQIVND (reference sequence). As DNA, the CDR3 is TGTGCCAGTGGCCCTTTCAGGGGTTCGAATGAGCAGTTCTTC. Amino acids: CASGPFRGSNEQFF.

J is TRBJ1-1 and V is TRBV10-3; D gene ambiguous. This CDR3 region has 13 residues. The germline CDR1 and CDR2 sequences are ENHRY and SYGVKD. V lost 0 bases to trimming and J lost 5 bases, with 7 bases between them. The CDR3 spells CAISESILTEAFF. CDR3 bases: TGTGCCATCAGTGAGTCGATTTTGACTGAAGCTTTCTTT.

This chain uses TRBV27 with TRBJ2-7, with D perhaps matching TRBD1 or TRBD2 (5 bases each). The CDR3 spans 14 residues. Germline-derived CDR1 and CDR2 are MNHEY and SMNVEV (reference sequence). V lost 1 base to trimming and J lost 3 bases, with 10 bases between them. The CDR3 DNA follows: TGTGCCAGCAGTTTATTGGGGGACGGCTACGAGCAGTACTTC. Protein product: CASSLLGDGYEQYF.